The subject of this entry is one TCR beta chain. What it recognizes is unknown. Clones were read by immunoSEQ multiplex PCR, and TCRdb kept only the in-frame ones, dropping some. The sample gives roughly 2.5 million clones, more than 80% of which show up once; 0.14% is in the top ten. These data originate in a study of shared clonotypes between healthy human individuals. The study's findings and limits: Naive subsets tended to show greater estimated richness than memory subsets.

Germline V gene lookup returns CDR1 SQVTM and CDR2 ANQGSEA. The CDR3 is 18 amino acids. V was pared by 5 bases and J by 0 bases, with 15 bases of the junction left unmatched. The gene calls are TRBV29-1 and TRBJ2-4, with 8 nucleotides matching TRBD1. Sequencing input: naive CD4+ T cells sorted from blood. The subset here: CD45RA+ positively selected. This sequence was found in a man aged 18 to 29 in good health. The CDR3 loop reads CSVLHLTGVGVAKNIQYF. The CDR3 region has the DNA TGCAGCGTTCTCCATCTGACAGGGGTTGGAGTAGCCAAAAACATTCAGTACTTC.